The 9 T cell receptor beta chains listed next were all sequenced from one sample in a study of blood T cell repertoires in COVID-19. Repertoires were generated with immunoSEQ multiplex PCR, while TCRdb's copy carries only in-frame clones and drops some. The table records 100,000 to 150,000 clones, roughly two thirds of them present only once. The sample comprised peripheral blood. These receptors were taken from a woman between 70 and 85 years old with acute or convalescent COVID-19.

This clone turned up a few times. One junction end disagrees with the germline gene, perhaps due to a read error. V gene TRBV25-1 combines with J gene TRBJ1-4; TRBD1 is a possible D gene (5 bases). The germline V gene has CDR1 MGHDK and CDR2 SYGVNS. The CDR3 consists of 15 residues. The CDR3 coding sequence is TGTGCCAGCAGTGCCACGGAGGGGCCTAAAGAAAAACTGTTTTTT. It specifies CASSATEGPKEKLFF. The full variable domain, with the rest looked up from reference TRBV25-1 and TRBJ1-4, is EADIYQTPRYLVIGTGKKITLECSQTMGHDKMYWYQQDPGMELHLIHYSYGVNSTEKGDLSSESTVSRIRTEHFPLTLESARPSHTSQYLCASSATEGPKEKLFFGSGTQLSVL.

CDR3 DNA sequence: TGTGCCAGCAGTTTTGGGGCAGCCGGGGAGCTGTTTTTT. Amino acid sequence: CASSFGAAGELFF. The rearrangement uses TRBV6-2 or TRBV6-3 and TRBJ2-2; maybe TRBD1 (5 bases). Germline V gene lookup returns CDR1 MNHEY and CDR2 SVGEGT. The CDR3 extends over 13 amino acids. Trimming cost V 4 bases and J 6 bases, with 9 bases left between them.

This clone came up once. The chain links TRBV10-3 to TRBJ1-2, with 7 bases lining up with TRBD1. The germline V gene has CDR1 ENHRY and CDR2 SYGVKD. With 6 bases clipped from V and 4 bases from J, the junction kept 8 bases outside the gene matches. This CDR3 comprises 14 residues. The CDR3 DNA reads TGTGCCATCAGGGATGTACAGGGGAGCTATGGCTACACCTTC. This translates into CAIRDVQGSYGYTF.

V usage is TRBV7-2 and J usage is TRBJ2-7; TRBD1 aligns across 10 bases. The V segment lost 7 bases and the J segment 0 bases; nucleotides outside the gene matches: 6. Germline V gene sequence: CDR1 SGHTA, CDR2 FQGNSA. The CDR3 sequence is 15 residues long. The CDR3 protein is CASTPDRGYSYEQYF. The CDR3 DNA follows: TGTGCCAGCACCCCGGACAGGGGGTACTCCTACGAGCAGTACTTC.

This clone was detected a few times. The rearrangement joins TRBV18 to TRBJ1-2; D is unclear. The CDR3 covers 14 residues. CDR1 is KGHSH and CDR2 is LQKENI in the germline V gene. Trimming cost V 3 bases and J 3 bases, with 11 bases left between them. CDR3 loop: CASSPDGLYYGYTF. CDR3 sequence (DNA): TGTGCCAGCTCACCGGACGGACTTTACTATGGCTACACCTTC.

This chain uses TRBV30 with TRBJ2-2, with D possibly being TRBD1 (5 bases). The germline V and J ends were trimmed by 2 bases and 5 bases, with 15 bases remaining between them. Germline V gene lookup returns CDR1 GTSNPN and CDR2 SVGIG (reference sequence). The CDR3 totals 15 residues. The CDR3 nucleotides are TGTGCCTGGAGTACACCAGGGTGGCGGACCGGGGAGCTGTTTTTT. Amino acids: CAWSTPGWRTGELFF.

The chain combines TRBV2 with TRBJ2-3; TRBD2 matches 13 bases. The length of the CDR3 is 14 residues. The germline gives CDR1 SNHLY, CDR2 FYNNEI. The junction had 3 bases not matched to a gene; V was cut back by 4 bases and J by 8 bases. The CDR3 sequence: CASSGTSGRSTQYF. DNA of the CDR3: TGTGCCAGCAGTGGGACTAGCGGGAGATCTACGCAGTATTTT.

The chain carries TRBV7-2 and TRBJ2-2, with TRBD2 matching over 9 bases. This CDR3 contains 17 residues. V gave up 1 base and J gave up 2 bases; unmatched junction bases: 5. CDR1 SGHTA and CDR2 FQGNSA come from the germline V gene. CDR3 amino acids: CASSLGRLAVNTGELFF. For the CDR3, the DNA is TGTGCCAGCAGCTTAGGGCGACTAGCGGTAAACACCGGGGAGCTGTTTTTT. The entire variable domain, with the rest obtained from reference TRBV7-2 and TRBJ2-2, is as follows: GAGVSQSPSNKVTEKGKDVELRCDPISGHTALYWYRQSLGQGLEFLIYFQGNSAPDKSGLPSDRFSAERTGGSVSTLTIQRTQQEDSAVYLCASSLGRLAVNTGELFFGEGSRLTVL.

V gene TRBV15 combines with J gene TRBJ2-5, with D maybe TRBD2 (6 bases). Looked up from germline, CDR1 is LNHNV and CDR2 is YYDKDF (reference sequence). Trimming took 5 bases from V and 5 from J, leaving 15 bases between them. The CDR3 spans 14 residues. Written as DNA, the CDR3 is TGTGCCACCAGCGCCCGGGACTCGACGGAGACCCAGTACTTC. Residues: CATSARDSTETQYF.